This T cell receptor beta chain was observed in a study of response to subunit inactivated influenza vaccine (dated by TCRdb to 2017 to 2018). Background on the whole study: Deep quantitative T cell receptor repertoire profiling was used in the study to track responses to a trivalent subunit inactivated influenza vaccine.

The germline V gene (reference sequence) yields SEHNR for CDR1 and FQNEAQ for CDR2. A distance of 7 bases separates the germline ends of V and J, which lose 2 bases and 8 bases respectively. The CDR3 spans 12 residues, from the cysteine through the phenylalanine. Left in the record is the CDR3 DNA by itself, 36 bases read in frame from the first base. On this clonotype: This clone's antigen is unknown. The sample holds no much larger clone one base away, and base qualities are not on file.

Libraries were made using RT-PCR. Instrument used: Illumina HiSeq 2500. Using fastp at Q25 and MiXCR, TCRdb reprocessed the public reads and kept productive beta chains. CDR3 protein sequences are deduplicated, and each keeps its most common genes and DNA. A total of about 540,000 distinct CDR3 sequences appear in this sample, under 30% of them only once. Together, the top ten hold 2.5% to 3.5% of the sample. Findings and caveats that apply to the study as a whole: The authors suggested that each seasonal influenza vaccination may recruit only a limited number of new T cells.

The same data also went into a second study, on T cells expressing NK-cell markers. That second report states: 5'RACE template switching, by which a universal primer site and unique molecular identifiers were added, was used to make TCR beta cDNA libraries. Under 10 donors provided sorted CD3+CD56+NKG2C+, CD3+CD56+NKG2C- and CD3+CD56-NKG2C+ T-cell subsets, whose TCR beta-chain repertoires were profiled. Of the eight sequenced donors, seven were found to be HCMV-seropositive and one was found to be HCMV-seronegative. To restrict sorting to alphabetaTCR-expressing T cells, an anti-gammadeltaTCR antibody was added in several experiments. For six donors, the dominant CD3+CD56+NKG2C+ clonotypes were among the top 10 CD8+ clonotypes and accounted for about 1.0-7.5% of CD8+ T cells. Those dominant clonotypes were again the most abundant among CD3+CD56-NKG2C+ cells in four donors, at about 25-65%. Whether the expanded NKG2C-expressing T cell clones were specific for HCMV antigens was left unclear. The study sequenced eight donors, all healthy volunteers chosen at random: three men and five women. To determine HCMV serostatus, a commercial ELISA kit was used to detect HCMV-specific IgG in serum. Peripheral blood mononuclear cells were isolated from blood by Ficoll density gradient centrifugation. CD4+ and CD8+ T cells were isolated from PBMC by magnetic immunoseparation with Miltenyi isolation kits. Priming for cDNA synthesis came from the TCR beta constant segment, and two successive PCR amplification steps followed. Sequencing of the libraries produced 2 x 150 bp reads on Illumina HiSeq 2000/2500, MiSeq or NextSeq. MIGEC was used to demultiplex reads and group reads by UMI, and MiTCR was used to assemble and quantify clonotypes. To exclude erroneous sequences, only TCR cDNA sequences supported by at least two reads were retained. Downstream repertoire analysis used the tcR package, and clonotypes were matched across fractions by CDR3 nucleotide sequence plus V segment. VDJmatch was used to annotate antigen specificity against VDJdb, with one amino acid substitution in CDR3 allowed.

Sequenced here: CD4+ T cells sorted from PBMCs, sampled 11 to 12 days after vaccination. The sequence came from a man aged 50-60 years who received an inactivated influenza vaccine. Donor details come from another sample of the same person, matched by shared clones. The chain is assembled from TRBV7-9 and TRBJ2-1; no D segment can be confidently identified. The CDR3 protein is CASSLPTDEQFF. The DNA is TGTGCCAGCAGCTTACCCACGGATGAGCAGTTCTTC.